This T cell receptor (beta chain) was profiled in a study of cytomegalovirus exposure and HLA in healthy donors (dated by TCRdb to 2016 to 2017). For the wider study: According to an earlier analysis of around 600 of the donors, 150 million to 200 million T cells yielded 95 million to 140 million unique TCR beta sequences and 250 to 350 Gb of sequence data. In a later analysis, previously published TCR beta repertoires from some 640 donors were re-analyzed and high-resolution HLA genotyping was added so that TCR occurrence patterns could be studied. The aim of the study was to test whether cataloging public T cell receptors could identify signatures of past pathogen exposure. Using immunosequencing, the study profiled T cell repertoires from fewer than 700 subjects and related those repertoires to cytomegalovirus serostatus. HLA typing included class I and class II loci at four-digit resolution. The number of donors typed differed by locus, with about 629-630 for A, B, C, DRB1 and DQB1, 522 for DQA1, approximately 570 for DPA1, and over 400 for DPB1. The study combined high-throughput TCR immunosequencing, statistical association of individual TCRs with disease status, and machine learning to predict cytomegalovirus infection status. A separate validation cohort of roughly 130 different subjects was used in addition to the 666-subject first cohort. A later genetic analysis used genome-wide SNP genotypes for about 60% of the roughly 700 donors, treating that subset as a discovery cohort. Of the 398 genotyped donors, 75% to 85% were placed in the genetic ancestry cluster associated with self-reported Caucasian donors. Donor age, sex, ethnicity and CMV serostatus were compiled alongside the repertoire data. Because of strong linkage in the cohort, roughly five DR-DQ haplotypes were treated as single units for association and clustering. Roughly 300 gigabases of sequencing data and roughly 90 million unique TCR sequences were included in an early release covering 500 to 750 HLA-typed donors. All discovery cohort repertoires had been generated on a single sequencing platform. Among about 400 genotyped donors of the cohort, an average of about 220,000 unique TCR beta nucleotide sequences was sequenced per donor, of which approximately 19% were non-productive. Rather than using new phenotypic data, the later analysis identified candidate immune exposures from TCR beta sequences and from how often those sequences occurred across donors. In an earlier analysis of a few hundred of the donors, high-throughput TCR beta sequencing was used to judge whether each TCR beta V gene segment behaved as functional or pseudogenic. General conclusions and limits of the study: Sequencing depth was assumed to be roughly uniform across donors in the presence/absence analyses, though that assumption may not hold. Because HLA typing was missing for some donors at each locus, association tests included only the typed subset. The study listed 150 to 200 TCR beta chains as associated with cytomegalovirus. In an earlier analysis of about 600 of the donors, most TCR beta V segments appeared in productive rearrangements about 87% or about 30% of the time, broadly matching IMGT annotations. Compared with the roughly 720-donor mean, donors in an Asian-associated ancestry cluster had fewer N-insertions in productive TCRs, according to a later genetic analysis. A cluster of highly shared sequence variants was judged likely to be a technical artifact of the sequencing pipeline. Across donors, most TCR sequences were observed very rarely, whereas some public TCRs were present in many individuals. Assigning TCR associations to individual alleles was difficult when HLA alleles, especially DR and DQ, strongly co-occurred. Most CMV-associated TCR beta chains appeared to be HLA-restricted in a later analysis, and the HLA associations seemed to be driven largely by CMV exposure. Linkage disequilibrium might explain the correlated functional status among segregating V segments, but an unknown experimental factor could not be ruled out. Seventeen rarely observed V segments, including chromosome 9 orphons, were excluded from the earlier analysis of some 590 of the donors because counts were too low. The 87-base-pair reads could not distinguish some IMGT-functional V segments, including TRBV6-2 and TRBV6-3, so those segments were excluded. Several of the top co-occurrence clusters appeared to be linked to parvovirus B19, influenza, CMV and Epstein-Barr virus, according to a later analysis. A further reported finding was that TCR beta sequences accurately predicted the HLA-A and HLA-B alleles for most subjects in the first cohort. The classifier was reported to diagnose cytomegalovirus status with high specificity and sensitivity in both the original cohort and the validation cohort. The authors suggested that the approach could potentially be generalized to other disease states and immunological phenotypes. A later analysis found that TCR association rates varied across HLA loci, with DRB1 alleles showing the most associated TCRs and HLA-C alleles the fewest. CMV serostatus was the only immune exposure information available for the cohort. An association between a missense DCLRE1C variant and V-gene and J-gene trimming of TCR beta chains was found in a later genetic analysis and replicated in an independent cohort. In a later analysis, HLA-associated TCR beta chains were found to be more clonally expanded and to have lower generation probabilities than equally common non-associated chains. In vitro tests confirmed that a few of the cytomegalovirus-associated TCR beta chains recognize cytomegalovirus antigens. At a false discovery rate of 0.05, a later analysis linked about 16,000 TCR beta sequences to specific HLA alleles. In this cohort, only TCR beta chains were sequenced, and detectable features were limited by the absence of alpha or paired-chain data.

With respect to this clone: No antigen is known for it. Base-call qualities are not available, and no considerably larger clone is one nucleotide away.

The germline V gene specifies MDHEN as CDR1 and SYDVKM as CDR2. V is cut by 6 bases and J by 4 bases, and the space between the germline ends is 21 bases. The CDR3 has 16 amino acids, counting the end cysteine and phenylalanine. Of all the DNA, just the CDR3 is kept, 48 bases in frame from base 1. Libraries were prepared through the immunoSEQ multiplex PCR assay. The multiplex PCR relied on a mix of 60 forward primers for TCR Vbeta segments and 13 reverse primers for TCR Jbeta segments. The CDR3 region of rearranged TCR beta genes was amplified from genomic DNA with a multiplex PCR assay. Amplified TCR beta libraries were sequenced as 87-base-pair reads on the Illumina HiSeq System. Turning to the authors' computational methods: A later analysis counted tens of millions of unique TCR beta chains across the 640 or so repertoires, and around 12 million of these chains were shared by at least two donors. To remove PCR and sequencing errors, raw reads were error-corrected and collapsed into unique sequences using a nearest-neighbor algorithm that merged closely related sequences. V, D and J gene segments were assigned by aligning CDR3 sequences to IMGT reference sequences. For a sequence to be retained, a match of at least six nucleotides was required to both a V gene segment and a J gene segment. Rearrangements were called productive when the CDR3 lacked stop codons and stayed in frame with V and J; all others were non-productive. Following IMGT convention, CDR3 was defined as the stretch from the second conserved V-encoded cysteine to the conserved J-encoded phenylalanine. The earlier analysis of some 550 of the donors excluded any sequence lacking an unambiguous match to a single V gene segment. An earlier analysis of approximately 590 of the donors classified V segments as functional when productive rearrangements were above 56.7% and as segregating when the standard deviation between donors was above 5%. A statistical classification framework was built for diagnosing cytomegalovirus status from the catalog of TCR beta chain sequences. V and J gene assignment, in a later analysis, came from comparing TCR nucleotide sequences with IMGT/GENE-DB human TR gene sequences. A later analysis assigned CDR3 sequences and most-parsimonious VDJ recombination scenarios with the TCRdist pipeline. In a later analysis, every TCR beta chain was defined by the combination of its CDR3 amino acid sequence and its V-gene family, and reads without a unique V-gene family were dropped. A later analysis removed 450 to 600 highly shared, low-generation-probability nucleotide sequences to deal with suspected cross-contamination and a sequencing artifact. In a later analysis, a clonal expansion index was calculated for each public chain from normalized within-repertoire ranks of inferred template counts. In a later analysis, generation probabilities were computed using a VDJ recombination model fitted to out-of-frame rearrangements, and the results were checked against IGoR. Hypergeometric tests were used in a later analysis to score TCR-TCR, TCR-HLA and TCR-CMV co-occurrence, with a repertoire-size bias correction applied to the TCR pairs. False discovery rates were estimated in a later analysis by permuting HLA or CMV assignments 20 times. In a later analysis, co-occurring TCRs were grouped using DBSCAN, and TCRdist sequence similarity was added for clustering within HLA-allele-positive subsets. Co-occurrence clustering excluded repertoires with fewer than 30,000 or more than 120,000 public chains, plus five with anomalous nucleotide sharing. TCRdb holds this immuneACCESS table with in-frame rearrangements only. Some clones are missing; in checked studies, unresolved V genes explain under half, and the rest has no known cause. V, J and clone size derive from that table, while D and trimming were established from the DNA sequence. The sample has 140,000 to 150,000 clones on record, 79% of them singletons. The ten largest clones capture 6.7% of the sample.

The cohort comprised 710 or so healthy bone marrow donors. At the time of sampling, every cohort member was nominally healthy, though immune exposures that went unrecorded were likely present. The donor tested CMV seropositive and was one of the 289 seropositive cohort members. A peripheral blood sample was provided by each donor, and peripheral blood mononuclear cells were used for TCR beta sequencing. The Qiagen DNeasy Blood Extraction Kit was used to extract genomic DNA from the blood cell samples. The source of this sequence is a woman between 35 and 50 years old in good health and CMV-seropositive. Material: PBMCs. The V and J segments used are TRBV28 and TRBJ1-2; matching of 6 bases hints at TRBD1 as the D gene. Here the CDR3 is given as CASSGSRGARSYGYTF. The nucleotide sequence reads TGTGCCAGCAGCGGAAGTCGGGGGGCCCGTTCCTATGGCTACACCTTC.